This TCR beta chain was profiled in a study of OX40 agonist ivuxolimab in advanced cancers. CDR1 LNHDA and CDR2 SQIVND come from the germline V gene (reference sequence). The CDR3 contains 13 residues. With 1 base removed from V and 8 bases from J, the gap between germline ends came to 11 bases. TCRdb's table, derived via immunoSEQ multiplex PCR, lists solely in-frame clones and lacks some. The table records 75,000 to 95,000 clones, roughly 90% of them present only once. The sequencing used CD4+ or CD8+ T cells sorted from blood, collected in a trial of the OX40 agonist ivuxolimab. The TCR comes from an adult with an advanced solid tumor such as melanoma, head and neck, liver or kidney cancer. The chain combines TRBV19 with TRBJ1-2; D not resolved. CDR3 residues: CASSIGEGSGYTF. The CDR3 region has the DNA TGTGCCAGTAGTATAGGGGAAGGGAGCGGCTACACCTTC.